The 16 T cell receptor beta chains below come from one sample, sequenced in a study of T cells in Graves' hyperthyroidism and ophthalmopathy. What was amplified from RNA transcripts were TCR beta CDR3 regions. TCR CDR3 regions were first amplified by RT-PCR with HTBI primers. TCRdb processed the multiplex PCR reads anew with MiXCR; each CDR3 protein has one entry. The table lists 300,000 to 450,000 distinct CDR3 sequences, roughly 14% of them singletons. The specimen was blood. All receptors come from a woman aged 55-70 years with Graves' hyperthyroidism.

Comments on this clonotype: This may be a read error, as it is one base from a much larger clone. This chain links TRBV12-3 or TRBV12-4 with TRBJ2-1; the match to TRBD2 covers 7 bases. With V trimmed by 5 bases and J by 4 bases, 11 bases remained unmatched. This CDR3 has 16 residues. This CDR3 is CASSRIVGGKYNEQFF. The CDR3 bases are TGTGCCAGCAGTCGAATAGTGGGAGGGAAGTACAATGAGCAGTTCTTC.

This clonotype was seen at least ten times. The chain links TRBV18 to TRBJ1-2; TRBD1 matches at 7 bases. V dropped 3 bases and J dropped 8; count of bases not matched to a gene: 9. Per the germline V gene, CDR1 is KGHSH and CDR2 is LQKENI. This CDR3 has 14 residues. This CDR3 reads CASSPIRQGQGYTF. Here the CDR3 DNA reads TGTGCCAGCTCACCCATCCGACAGGGTCAAGGCTACACCTTC.

This clonotype was seen many times. CDR3: CATSRDQSYNQPQHF. CDR3 DNA: TGTGCCACCAGCAGAGATCAGAGTTACAATCAGCCCCAGCATTTT. The J gene is TRBJ1-5, the V gene TRBV15; no clear D gene. The CDR3 has 15 residues. V was trimmed by 0 bases and J by 3 bases, leaving 9 bases between them. CDR1 and CDR2 (germline): LNHNV, YYDKDF (reference sequence).

This clonotype appeared a few times. The chain employs TRBV27 and TRBJ1-5; D not certain. CDR3 length: 15 residues. Germline CDR1 is MNHEY and CDR2 is SMNVEV (reference sequence). Trimming stripped 3 bases from V and 7 bases from J, with 16 bases between. In DNA form, the CDR3 reads TGTGCCAGCAGTTTGCTCTGGTCCCCTGGCCAGCCCCAGCATTTT. The encoded protein is CASSLLWSPGQPQHF.

Many counts were recorded for this clonotype. This rearrangement joins TRBV2 to TRBJ1-5; a possible D gene is TRBD1 (6 bases). The germline CDR1 and CDR2 sequences are SNHLY and FYNNEI. This CDR3 contains 13 residues. V was trimmed by 2 bases and J by 4 bases, leaving 6 bases between them. The CDR3 reads CASSEQGNQPQHF. The CDR3 DNA is TGTGCCAGCAGTGAACAGGGGAATCAGCCCCAGCATTTT. Full variable domain (outside the CDR3, taken from reference TRBV2 and TRBJ1-5): EPEVTQTPSHQVTQMGQEVILRCVPISNHLYFYWYRQILGQKVEFLVSFYNNEISEKSEIFDDQFSVERPDGSNFTLKIRSTKLEDSAMYFCASSEQGNQPQHFGDGTRLSIL.

The CDR3 coding sequence is TGTGCCATCAGTGAGGACAGGAAAGAGACCCAGTACTTC. Protein: CAISEDRKETQYF. The J gene is TRBJ2-5, the V gene TRBV10-3; TRBD1 might be the D (6 bases). The CDR3 length is 13 residues. The ends were cut back, 2 bases at V and 3 bases at J, with 7 bases in the middle. Germline V gives CDR1 ENHRY, CDR2 SYGVKD.

This clonotype was found many times. The rearrangement uses TRBV20-1 and TRBJ2-7; weak D call: TRBD2 (6 bases). The CDR3 covers 13 residues. V lost 0 bases, J lost 7 bases, and 13 bases lay in between. Looked up from germline, CDR1 is DFQATT and CDR2 is SNEGSKA (reference sequence). The CDR3 region has the DNA TGCAGTGCTAGAGACGGGAGCTCGGTTGAGCAGTACTTC. It specifies CSARDGSSVEQYF.

This clonotype was seen at least ten times. The rearrangement joins TRBV20-1 to TRBJ2-7; tentatively, D is TRBD2 (7 bases). The CDR3 contains 14 residues. V was trimmed by 3 bases and J by 5 bases, leaving 17 bases between them. The germline CDR1 and CDR2 sequences are DFQATT and SNEGSKA (reference sequence). The CDR3 sequence is CSARGTGGGDEQYF. For the CDR3, the DNA is TGCAGTGCTAGGGGAACGGGGGGCGGCGACGAGCAGTACTTC.

The chain has TRBV19 and TRBJ2-3; TRBD2 agrees at 8 bases. CDR1 LNHDA and CDR2 SQIVND come from the germline V gene (reference sequence). The J segment lost 3 bases and the V segment lost 5 bases, leaving 4 bases of the junction unmatched. The length of the CDR3 is 14 residues. The CDR3 region has the DNA TGTGCCAGTAGTCCGGCGGGGGGTACAGATACGCAGTATTTT. Its translation: CASSPAGGTDTQYF.

This clonotype was seen only a few times. The V and J genes are TRBV11-2 and TRBJ2-7; D uncertain. The germline CDR1 and CDR2 sequences are SGHAT and FQNNGV. V was trimmed by 4 bases and J by 2 bases, leaving 15 bases between them. The CDR3 has 15 residues. The chain's CDR3 is CASSSFPPRAYEQYF. For the CDR3, the DNA is TGTGCCAGCAGCTCCTTCCCGCCCAGAGCCTACGAGCAGTACTTC.

This clonotype was picked up many times. The rearrangement uses TRBV2 and TRBJ2-4; the match to TRBD1 covers 7 bases. J gave up 2 bases and V 7 bases, and 11 bases lay outside the gene matches. CDR3 length equals 16 residues. The germline V gene encodes CDR1 SNHLY and CDR2 FYNNEI. The CDR3 sequence is CASNPQGMESKNIQYF. CDR3 sequence (DNA): TGTGCCAGCAACCCACAGGGGATGGAGTCCAAAAACATTCAGTACTTC. Looking up the rest from reference TRBV2 and TRBJ2-4 gives the full variable domain: EPEVTQTPSHQVTQMGQEVILRCVPISNHLYFYWYRQILGQKVEFLVSFYNNEISEKSEIFDDQFSVERPDGSNFTLKIRSTKLEDSAMYFCASNPQGMESKNIQYFGAGTRLSVL.

This clonotype has more than one count but fewer than ten. CDR3: CASSQVWTGYEQYF. For the CDR3, the DNA is TGTGCCAGCAGCCAAGTTTGGACAGGCTACGAGCAGTACTTC. The chain is built from TRBV4-2 and TRBJ2-7; 7 nucleotides line up with TRBD1. The V gene's germline CDR1 is LGHNA and CDR2 YNFKEQ. With V trimmed by 1 base and J by 3 bases, 3 bases remained unmatched. This CDR3 spans 14 amino acids.

This clonotype has at least ten counts. The DNA for the CDR3 is TGTGCCAGCAGCCAAGTTCGCACAGATACGCAGTATTTT. The encoded protein is CASSQVRTDTQYF. The V call is TRBV3-1, the J call TRBJ2-3; no reliable D call. This CDR3 spans 13 amino acids. CDR1 is LGHDT and CDR2 is YNNKEL in the germline V gene (reference sequence). The V and J ends lost 1 base and 1 base respectively, with 3 bases between them.

This clonotype has more than one count but fewer than ten. This chain joins TRBV5-1 and TRBJ2-3, with TRBD2 as a possible D gene (5 bases). The V and J ends lost 4 bases and 2 bases respectively, with 11 bases between them. The CDR3 is 14 residues long. CDR1 is SGHRS and CDR2 is YFSETQ in the germline V gene. The DNA of the CDR3 is TGCGCCAGCAGCGAGCGGAGACCCACAGATACGCAGTATTTT. Protein product: CASSERRPTDTQYF. Variable domain in full (rest from reference TRBV5-1 and TRBJ2-3): KAGVTQTPRYLIKTRGQQVTLSCSPISGHRSVSWYQQTPGQGLQFLFEYFSETQRNKGNFPGRFSGRQFSNSRSEMNVSTLELGDSALYLCASSERRPTDTQYFGPGTRLTVL.

This clonotype has only a few counts. The chain carries TRBV18 and TRBJ2-4, with D hard to call. CDR1 KGHSH and CDR2 LQKENI come from the germline V gene. The CDR3 loop spans 15 amino acids. V was pared by 3 bases and J by 5 bases, with 14 bases between. The CDR3 DNA reads as TGTGCCAGCTCACCTAGACCCAAGTCAGAAAACATTCAGTACTTC. This sequence encodes CASSPRPKSENIQYF.

The V and J genes are TRBV10-3 and TRBJ2-1; 9 nucleotides line up with TRBD2. The germline CDR1 and CDR2 sequences are ENHRY and SYGVKD. The trim removed 3 bases at V and 6 bases at J, leaving 3 bases unmatched. CDR3 size: 14 residues. The CDR3 spells CAISDSGGCNEQFF. The CDR3 DNA reads TGTGCCATCAGTGATAGCGGGGGCTGCAATGAGCAGTTCTTC.